Each of the 25 T cell receptor beta chains below was sequenced from the same sample in a study of type 1 and type 2 diabetes patients. Genomic DNA was the PCR template. Multiplex PCR with 30 forward and 13 reverse primers amplified the TCR beta CDR3. TCRdb reanalysed the multiplex PCR reads using MiXCR and keeps one entry per CDR3 protein. The sample lists more than 250,000 distinct CDR3 sequences, more than 40% occurring once. Sequencing was performed on peripheral blood mononuclear cells (PBMCs). These receptors all stem from a man between 18 and 35 years old with type 2 diabetes.

This clonotype was found many times. The DNA for the CDR3 is TGTGCCAGCAGTGGTATTACAGGGGACGAGCAGTACTTC. It yields the protein CASSGITGDEQYF. This chain links TRBV2 with TRBJ2-7, with 7 bases matching TRBD1. J gave up 5 bases and V 4 bases, and 5 bases lay outside the gene matches. Germline loops: CDR1 SNHLY, CDR2 FYNNEI. CDR3 length equals 13 residues.

Concerning this clonotype itself: This could be a read error, since a much larger clone is one nucleotide away. V is TRBV2 and J is TRBJ1-6; D unresolved. Germline V CDR1 and CDR2: SNHLY, FYNNEI. With 4 bases removed from V and 7 bases from J, the gap between germline ends came to 8 bases. The CDR3 sequence is 13 residues long. DNA for the CDR3: TGTGCCAGCAGTGGAGTGCGAAATTCACCCCTCCACTTT. This codes for CASSGVRNSPLHF.

V is TRBV7-2 and J is TRBJ2-5, with 8 bases matching TRBD1. Germline CDR1 is SGHTA and CDR2 is FQGNSA. Germline trimming cut 5 bases from V and 3 bases from J; bases unmatched to any gene: 8. This CDR3 has 15 amino acids. The CDR3 region is CASSQPGQGEETQYF. The CDR3 bases are TGTGCCAGCAGCCAACCTGGACAGGGCGAAGAGACCCAGTACTTC.

This clonotype was seen many times. The J gene is TRBJ2-5, the V gene TRBV12-3 or TRBV12-4, with D unresolved. The CDR3 runs 12 residues. Trimming left V 6 bases short and J 3 bases short, with 8 bases between. CDR3: CASSLREETQYF. CDR3 sequence (DNA): TGTGCCAGCAGCTTAAGGGAAGAGACCCAGTACTTC.

The CDR3 spells CASSFDGLRTTDTQYF. DNA of the CDR3: TGTGCCAGCAGCTTCGATGGGTTACGTACCACAGATACGCAGTATTTT. The rearrangement joins TRBV7-2 to TRBJ2-3; no firm D call. Germline CDR1 and CDR2: SGHTA and FQGNSA. This CDR3 is 16 amino acids long. V lost 3 bases to trimming and J lost 2 bases, with 15 bases between them.

The chain employs TRBV30 and TRBJ1-5, with 9 nucleotides matching TRBD1. This CDR3 has 20 residues. V gave up 8 bases and J gave up 2 bases; unmatched junction bases: 25. The germline V gene has CDR1 GTSNPN and CDR2 SVGIG (reference sequence). The CDR3, as DNA: TGTGCCAGTAGTATAGATCTTCATGGGACAGGGCAGATTGGCAATCAGCCCCAGCATTTT. It yields the protein CASSIDLHGTGQIGNQPQHF.

The chain joins TRBV7-7 to TRBJ2-1, with 8 bases matching TRBD1. CDR3 length: 15 residues. Germline CDR1 reads SSHAT; CDR2 reads FNYEAQ (reference sequence). With V trimmed by 3 bases and J by 8 bases, 9 bases remained unmatched. The CDR3 spells CASSFTGGDGDEQFF. Here the CDR3 DNA reads TGTGCCAGCAGCTTCACAGGGGGTGACGGCGATGAGCAGTTCTTC.

This clonotype was detected a few times. This chain connects TRBV7-2 to TRBJ2-3; D not certain. Trimming stripped 1 base from V and 2 bases from J, with 10 bases between. Germline-derived CDR1 and CDR2 are SGHTA and FQGNSA. The CDR3 consists of 15 residues. For the CDR3, the DNA is TGTGCCAGCAGCTTAGTGTTGGGGTACACAGATACGCAGTATTTT. Its translation: CASSLVLGYTDTQYF. Full variable domain (rest looked up from reference TRBV7-2 and TRBJ2-3): GAGVSQSPSNKVTEKGKDVELRCDPISGHTALYWYRQSLGQGLEFLIYFQGNSAPDKSGLPSDRFSAERTGGSVSTLTIQRTQQEDSAVYLCASSLVLGYTDTQYFGPGTRLTVL.

V and J are TRBV15 and TRBJ2-7; 9 nucleotides agree with TRBD1. The CDR3 runs 15 residues. Germline trimming cut 3 bases from V and 2 bases from J; bases unmatched to any gene: 5. Germline loops: CDR1 LNHNV, CDR2 YYDKDF (reference sequence). CDR3 region: CATSRGTGSPYEQYF. The DNA of the CDR3 is TGTGCCACCAGCAGGGGGACAGGGTCTCCCTACGAGCAGTACTTC.

The chain combines TRBV19 with TRBJ2-5; TRBD2 matches at 7 bases. Germline V gene lookup returns CDR1 LNHDA and CDR2 SQIVND (reference sequence). This CDR3 comprises 15 residues. V gave up 5 bases and J gave up 2 bases; unmatched junction bases: 8. CDR3 loop: CASSWGGTPQETQYF. The CDR3 DNA follows: TGTGCCAGTAGTTGGGGGGGGACTCCACAAGAGACCCAGTACTTC.

This clonotype was picked up a small number of times. The V gene is TRBV12-3 or TRBV12-4, the J gene TRBJ1-1; TRBD1 is a possible D gene (6 bases). V was shortened by 5 bases and J by 4 bases, with 14 bases between the two germline ends. The CDR3 runs to 14 residues. The CDR3 region is CASSQQGGGTEAFF. The CDR3 nucleotides read TGTGCCAGCAGTCAACAGGGTGGGGGCACTGAAGCTTTCTTT.

In its sample, this clonotype was seen a few times. The chain carries TRBV11-2 and TRBJ1-4; 12 bases are a match to TRBD1. The V and J ends lost 7 bases and 10 bases, in that order; junction bases with no gene match: 4. Germline V lookup: CDR1 SGHAT, CDR2 FQNNGV. This CDR3 is built from 13 residues. CDR3: CASKGQGAGKLFF. As DNA, the CDR3 is TGTGCCAGCAAGGGACAGGGGGCGGGAAAACTGTTTTTT. Filled out from reference TRBV11-2 and TRBJ1-4, the complete variable domain reads EAGVAQSPRYKIIEKRQSVAFWCNPISGHATLYWYQQILGQGPKLLIQFQNNGVVDDSQLPKDRFSAERLKGVDSTLKIQPAKLEDSAVYLCASKGQGAGKLFFGSGTQLSVL.

The J gene is TRBJ1-1, the V gene TRBV5-1, with D possibly being TRBD1 (5 bases). There are 13 residues in the CDR3. V gave up 2 bases and J gave up 10 bases, with 15 bases separating them. Germline CDR1 SGHRS, CDR2 YFSETQ. This CDR3 is CASSFGDSSGAFF. In DNA, the CDR3 is TGCGCCAGCAGCTTCGGAGACAGCTCGGGAGCTTTCTTT.

The chain is built from TRBV27 and TRBJ2-5, with 8 bases matching TRBD2. The DNA end is more similar to TRBJ2-1, so the J call may be wrong. The CDR3 contains 14 residues. Germline-derived CDR1 and CDR2 are MNHEY and SMNVEV (reference sequence). The CDR3 sequence is CASSRSGSGYEQFF. The CDR3, as DNA: TGTGCCAGCAGTCGGAGCGGGAGCGGGTATGAGCAGTTCTTC.

As for this clonotype: One end of the junction does not line up with germline, which may come from a read error. J is TRBJ1-2 and V is TRBV20-1, with D uncertain. Germline V gives CDR1 DFQATT, CDR2 SNEGSKA (reference sequence). This CDR3 is 14 amino acids long. The DNA for the CDR3 is TGCAGTGCTAGAGATATCGCCCTGGGGTATGACTACACCTTC. Translation gives CSARDIALGYDYTF.

This clonotype was seen a few times. This chain uses TRBV6-5 with TRBJ1-2, with 7 bases aligning to TRBD1. Germline trimming cut 2 bases from V and 8 bases from J; bases unmatched to any gene: 11. This CDR3 is 15 amino acids long. Germline CDR1 reads MNHEY; CDR2 reads SVGAGI. The CDR3 protein is CASSYRQGSVHGYTF. The CDR3, as DNA: TGTGCCAGCAGTTACCGACAGGGATCGGTGCACGGCTACACCTTC.

The chain recombines TRBV11-3 with TRBJ2-2, with 7 bases that match TRBD2. The V and J ends lost 1 base and 4 bases, in that order; junction bases with no gene match: 3. The germline V gene encodes CDR1 SGHNT and CDR2 YENEEA. The CDR3 is made up of 15 amino acids. The CDR3 sequence: CASSLGWGGTGELFF. The CDR3 nucleotides are TGTGCCAGCAGCTTAGGCTGGGGGGGCACCGGGGAGCTGTTTTTT.

This clonotype was seen a few times. The chain links TRBV6-1 to TRBJ2-7; no reliable D call. This CDR3 contains 14 residues. V was clipped by 0 bases and J by 3 bases, with 9 bases between them. Germline lookup yields CDR1 MNHNS and CDR2 SASEGT. CDR3 sequence (DNA): TGTGCCAGCAGTGAAGCCGGTTCACACTACGAGCAGTACTTC. Residues: CASSEAGSHYEQYF.

About this clonotype itself: Relative to the germline gene, one junction end is altered; a read error may explain this. The gene calls are TRBV7-2 and TRBJ1-2, with D unclear. The CDR3 consists of 15 residues. CDR1 is SGHTA and CDR2 is FQGNSA in the germline V gene. This CDR3 reads CASSLEPGPSYDYTF. CDR3 bases: TGTGCCAGCAGCTTAGAACCAGGCCCGAGCTATGACTACACCTTC.

This chain uses TRBV12-3 or TRBV12-4 with TRBJ2-7, with 9 positions matching TRBD1. The CDR3 is 14 residues long. Trimming took 7 bases from V and 5 from J; bases not matched to a gene: 9. CDR3 sequence reads: CASTPGTGSHEQYF. The CDR3 nucleotides read TGTGCCAGCACTCCCGGGACAGGGAGCCACGAGCAGTACTTC.

The rearrangement links TRBV5-1 to TRBJ1-6, with 10 bases aligning to TRBD1. The CDR3 runs 15 residues. V was clipped by 0 bases and J by 10 bases; unmatched bases: 4. Germline V gives CDR1 SGHRS, CDR2 YFSETQ. The CDR3 coding sequence is TGCGCCAGCAGCTTGGCGGGACAGGGGAGGTCACCCCTCCACTTT. Amino acid sequence: CASSLAGQGRSPLHF.

This clonotype has more than one count but fewer than ten. The rearrangement joins TRBV4-1 to TRBJ2-5; D is uncertain. This CDR3 is 15 amino acids long. Germline V gene sequence: CDR1 MGHRA, CDR2 YSYEKL. V was trimmed by 2 bases and J by 5 bases, leaving 15 bases between them. CDR3 in DNA: TGCGCCAGCAGCCAATCCAAGCATTTTACGGAGACCCAGTACTTC. Its translation: CASSQSKHFTETQYF.

The chain has TRBV19 and TRBJ2-1; 12 positions match TRBD2. V shed 4 bases and J 5 bases; nucleotides not matched to a gene: 6. Germline V gives CDR1 LNHDA, CDR2 SQIVND (reference sequence). The length of the CDR3 is 16 residues. As DNA, the CDR3 is TGTGCCAGTAGTACTAGCGGGGGGGGACGGGACAATGAGCAGTTCTTC. Amino acids: CASSTSGGGRDNEQFF.

The rearrangement uses TRBV6-1 and TRBJ2-7; 11 bases line up with TRBD2. The germline V gene has CDR1 MNHNS and CDR2 SASEGT. Trimming took 11 bases from V and 7 from J; bases not matched to a gene: 13. The CDR3 is 14 amino acids. The CDR3 DNA reads as TGTGCCGTACAAAATAGCGGGAGGGCCGGGGAGCAGTACTTC. It specifies CAVQNSGRAGEQYF.

The rearrangement links TRBV19 to TRBJ2-5; tentative D call: TRBD2 (6 bases). Trimming took off 1 base at V and 10 bases at J, with 16 bases between the two ends. The germline V gene encodes CDR1 LNHDA and CDR2 SQIVND (reference sequence). The CDR3 has 14 residues. This chain's CDR3 is CASSIAGAGKFQYF. CDR3 bases: TGTGCCAGTAGTATAGCTGGGGCGGGGAAGTTCCAGTACTTC.